Listed below are T cell receptor beta chains from one sample, sequenced in a study of T cells in localized non-small cell lung cancer. This table comes from immunoSEQ multiplex PCR, and its TCRdb copy is limited to in-frame clones, with some not included. The sample includes 20,000 to 25,000 clones, around 85% of them seen just once. Sequenced here: PBMCs, sampled before any cancer treatment. The receptor set was obtained from a man aged 40 to 69 with stage II squamous cell lung carcinoma. CDR3s include the opening cysteine and the closing phenylalanine or tryptophan. Only some rows state a clone size, as once, few, many or a class for expanded clones.

NA	TRBV5-5	CASSHYGTSGLYEQYF
NA	TRBV28	CASSLGASAQYF
NA	TRBV19	CASTPQGRTGELFF
NA	TRBV5-1	CASSLSAGVTEAFF
NA	TRBV5-1	CASSLRRAYEQYF
NA	TRBV7-7	CASSPLAGYQETQYF
NA	TRBV9	CASSASGGGEQFF
NA	TRBV6-6	CASLGRVGYTF
NA	TRBV7-3	CASSLKGARSYNEQFF
NA	TRBV7-8	CASSPTGEEAFF
NA	TRBV7-2	CASSRQGIFTDTQYF
NA	TRBV30	CAWGDGNQPQHF
once	TRBV11-2	CASSLTGGNEKLFF
few	TRBV7-9	CASSLPAAPGTEAFF
NA	TRBV5-4	CASSLSGGGQETQYF
NA	TRBV19	CASSSSQFGNEQFF
NA	TRBV6-1	CASSEVTGRDYEQYF
NA	TRBV5-1	CASSLSTGQDEAFF
NA	TRBV4-3	CASSQERQVTYEQYF
NA	TRBV7-2	CASTPRRQETQYF
NA	TRBV11-2	CASSLADNPNTEAFF
NA	TRBV19	CASSPIEFYTEAFF
medium-sized	TRBV7-9	CASSPGTGGIEKLFF
NA	TRBV7-2	CASSLAGNQATYEQYF
NA	TRBV18	CASSPAGGAEAFF
NA	TRBV27	CASSLWGSRGATDTQYF
NA	TRBV9	CASSATGGDEKLFF
NA	TRBV7-2	CASSPGSGLDTQYF
few	TRBV6-1	CASSDPTGSQPQHF
NA	TRBV10-3	CATAYRGTSTDTQYF
NA	TRBV5-1	CASSLVPSRGTGELFF
NA	TRBV11-2	CASSLDRGTLETQYF
few	TRBV10-1	CASDYFNGKGATLGETQYF
NA	TRBV18	CASSPSDSQETQYF
NA	TRBV18	CASSPAGVLLNEKLFF
NA	TRBV28	CASSPRVQSSEQYF
NA	TRBV27	CASDPGTEPFSNQPQHF
NA	TRBV5-6	CASSSTSGTGAIEAFF
NA	TRBV7-2	CASSPDAGGSYGYTF
few	TRBV28	CASTAGARNTGELFF
NA	TRBV27	CASSLLPRDGTEAFF